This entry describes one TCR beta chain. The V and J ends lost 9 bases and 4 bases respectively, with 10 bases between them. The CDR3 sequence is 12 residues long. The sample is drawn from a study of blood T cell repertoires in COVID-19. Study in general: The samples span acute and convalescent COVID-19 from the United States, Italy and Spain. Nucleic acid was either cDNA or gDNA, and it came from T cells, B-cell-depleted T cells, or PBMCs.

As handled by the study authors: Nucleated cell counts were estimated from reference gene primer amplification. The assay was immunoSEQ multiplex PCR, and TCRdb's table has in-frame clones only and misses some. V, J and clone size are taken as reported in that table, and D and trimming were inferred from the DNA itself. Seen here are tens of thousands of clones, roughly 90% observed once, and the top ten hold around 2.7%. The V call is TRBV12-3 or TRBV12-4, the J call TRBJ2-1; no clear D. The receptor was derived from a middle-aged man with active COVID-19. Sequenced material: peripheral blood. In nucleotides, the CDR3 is TGTGCCAGTTCGTTCTCGTACAATGAGCAGTTCTTC. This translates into CASSFSYNEQFF.